A single sample is the source of the 10 T cell receptor beta chains below, sequenced in a study of beta chain features in type 1 diabetes. What was sequenced were expressed TCRB transcripts, since all of the isolated RNA had been reverse transcribed. Assay: immunoSEQ multiplex PCR; the TCRdb copy retains only in-frame clones and omits some. The sample includes fewer than 350,000 clones, under 8.5% of them seen just once. The sample consisted of central memory CD4+ T cells from blood. The receptors come from a woman aged 18-29 years in good health.

Of note for this clone: Distinct nucleotide sequences in the sample also encode this CDR3. Here the CDR3 reads CASSIKGQGEETQYF. Here the CDR3 DNA reads TGTGCCAGTAGTATTAAAGGACAGGGAGAAGAGACCCAGTACTTC. This rearrangement joins TRBV19 to TRBJ2-5; 8 nucleotides match TRBD1. Losses at the gene ends were 3 bases for V and 3 bases for J; bases not matched to a gene: 6. The CDR3 spans 15 residues. Germline CDR1 reads LNHDA; CDR2 reads SQIVND (reference sequence).

This chain connects TRBV7-3 to TRBJ2-1; TRBD2 matches 12 bases. The CDR3 contains 16 residues. CDR1 is SGHTA and CDR2 is FQGTGA in the germline V gene. V was pared by 2 bases and J by 4 bases, with 3 bases of the junction left unmatched. The CDR3 bases are TGTGCCAGCAGCTTACAAACTAGCGGGGGGTACAATGAGCAGTTCTTC. This gives the protein CASSLQTSGGYNEQFF.

This clone has only a few counts. This chain links TRBV29-1 with TRBJ1-4; D not certain. The CDR3 consists of 12 residues. The germline V and J ends were trimmed by 6 bases and 6 bases, with 11 bases remaining between them. Germline assignment: CDR1 SQVTM and CDR2 ANQGSEA. CDR3 sequence: CSVRLHDEKLFF. In DNA, the CDR3 is TGCAGCGTGCGGCTGCATGATGAAAAACTGTTTTTT. The full variable domain, its missing parts supplied by reference TRBV29-1 and TRBJ1-4, is SAVISQKPSRDICQRGTSLTIQCQVDSQVTMMFWYRQQPGQSLTLIATANQGSEATYESGFVIDKFPISRPNLTFSTLTVSNMSPEDSSIYLCSVRLHDEKLFFGSGTQLSVL.

This clone was seen only a few times. The chain links TRBV7-9 to TRBJ2-5; D is unresolved. The CDR3 covers 15 residues. The germline CDR1 and CDR2 sequences are SEHNR and FQNEAQ (reference sequence). The V end was cut by 1 base, the J end by 5 bases, with 14 bases between. CDR3 in amino acids: CASSLDRNSWETQYF. CDR3 in DNA: TGTGCCAGCAGCTTAGATCGGAACAGTTGGGAGACCCAGTACTTC.

This clone was picked up many times. The chain couples TRBV2 to TRBJ2-3; 9 bases map to TRBD1. This CDR3 is 14 amino acids long. V lost 8 bases to trimming and J lost 6 bases; unmatched junction nucleotides: 9. In germline, CDR1 is SNHLY, CDR2 FYNNEI. CDR3 residues: CASGRDRELDTQYF. CDR3 coding DNA: TGTGCCAGCGGCCGGGACAGGGAATTGGATACGCAGTATTTT.

This clone was counted between two and nine times. V is TRBV28 and J is TRBJ2-4, with 8 bases lining up with TRBD1. Trimming removed 4 bases from V and 4 bases from J; junction bases left unmatched: 6. This CDR3 region has 15 residues. Germline-derived CDR1 and CDR2 are MDHEN and SYDVKM. The CDR3 spells CASSSPWTGKNIQYF. The CDR3 DNA reads TGTGCCAGCAGTTCACCTTGGACAGGGAAAAACATTCAGTACTTC.

Only a few counts were recorded for this clone. The J gene is TRBJ1-2, the V gene TRBV4-2, with a possible D match to TRBD1 (5 bases). The germline V and J ends were trimmed by 0 bases and 6 bases, with 17 bases remaining between them. The CDR3 is 16 amino acids. Germline V gene lookup returns CDR1 LGHNA and CDR2 YNFKEQ. CDR3 protein: CASSQEGQSWGNGYTF. As DNA, the CDR3 is TGTGCCAGCAGCCAAGAAGGTCAATCTTGGGGGAATGGCTACACCTTC.

The gene calls are TRBV28 and TRBJ1-5; weak D call: TRBD1 (6 bases). The V and J ends lost 8 bases and 3 bases respectively, with 11 bases between them. Germline V gene data show CDR1 as MDHEN and CDR2 as SYDVKM. The CDR3 is 13 residues long. DNA of the CDR3: TGTGCCAGCCGGACAGACTCCAATCAGCCCCAGCATTTT. Its translation is CASRTDSNQPQHF. The whole variable domain, filled in from reference TRBV28 and TRBJ1-5, reads DVKVTQSSRYLVKRTGEKVFLECVQDMDHENMFWYRQDPGLGLRLIYFSYDVKMKEKGDIPEGYSVSREKKERFSLILESASTNQTSMYLCASRTDSNQPQHFGDGTRLSIL.

J is TRBJ1-1 and V is TRBV27; D not certain. There are 16 residues in the CDR3. Germline CDR1 reads MNHEY; CDR2 reads SMNVEV (reference sequence). V was shortened by 0 bases and J by 4 bases, with 15 bases between the two germline ends. The CDR3 reads CASSLSYVSHATEAFF. The CDR3, as DNA: TGTGCCAGCAGTTTATCGTATGTCTCGCACGCCACTGAAGCTTTCTTT.

The gene calls are TRBV11-1 and TRBJ1-2; D might be TRBD1 (6 bases). This CDR3 contains 15 residues. Trimming stripped 5 bases from V and 7 bases from J, with 20 bases between. Germline CDR1 SGHAT, CDR2 FQDESV (reference sequence). The CDR3 loop reads CASSKGNRVLSGYTF. The CDR3 nucleotides read TGTGCCAGCAGCAAGGGGAACAGGGTACTTTCTGGCTACACCTTC. Full variable domain (missing parts from reference TRBV11-1 and TRBJ1-2): EAEVAQSPRYKITEKSQAVAFWCDPISGHATLYWYRQILGQGPELLVQFQDESVVDDSQLPKDRFSAERLKGVDSTLKIQPAELGDSAMYLCASSKGNRVLSGYTFGSGTRLTVV.